The 3 T cell receptor beta chains in this list originate from one sample, sequenced in a study of siplizumab effects on memory and regulatory T cells (dated by TCRdb to between 2017 and 2020). Library preparation was by the immunoSEQ multiplex PCR assay. Here the immuneACCESS table is served through TCRdb, limited to in-frame sequences with V and J called. Missing clones are a known gap in these copies; in checked studies unresolved V genes cover under half, and the rest lacks a known reason. Here the sample has some 1,000 clones; more than 60% occur a single time. About three fifths of the sample belongs to the ten largest clones. The sequencing sample was made of TEMRA CD8+ T cells sorted from blood. Interpreted using the paper, the cell subset or site label stands for: unstimulated CD8+ CD45RA+ effector memory T cells. Receptors originate from a human donor in good health.

The gene calls are TRBV11-2 and TRBJ2-1; 10 bases agree with TRBD2. Per the germline V gene, CDR1 is SGHAT and CDR2 is FQNNGV. The CDR3 spans 15 residues. V shed 5 bases and J 4 bases; nucleotides not matched to a gene: 5. The CDR3 sequence: CASSPGLAAYNEQFF. The CDR3 bases are TGTGCCAGCAGCCCAGGACTAGCGGCTTACAATGAGCAGTTCTTC. Full variable domain (remainder filled in from reference TRBV11-2 and TRBJ2-1): EAGVAQSPRYKIIEKRQSVAFWCNPISGHATLYWYQQILGQGPKLLIQFQNNGVVDDSQLPKDRFSAERLKGVDSTLKIQPAKLEDSAVYLCASSPGLAAYNEQFFGPGTRLTVL.

V gene TRBV7-9 combines with J gene TRBJ2-1; no reliable D call. Trimming stripped 3 bases from V and 4 bases from J, with 7 bases between. CDR1 and CDR2 (germline): SEHNR, FQNEAQ (reference sequence). This CDR3 spans 13 amino acids. CDR3 DNA: TGTGCCAGCAGCTTGAGCACGTACAATGAGCAGTTCTTC. Translating it yields CASSLSTYNEQFF. Filled out from reference TRBV7-9 and TRBJ2-1, the complete variable domain reads DTGVSQNPRHKITKRGQNVTFRCDPISEHNRLYWYRQTLGQGPEFLTYFQNEAQLEKSRLLSDRFSAERPKGSFSTLEIQRTEQGDSAMYLCASSLSTYNEQFFGPGTRLTVL.

V is TRBV30 and J is TRBJ1-5; D uncertain. The germline V gene has CDR1 GTSNPN and CDR2 SVGIG (reference sequence). This CDR3 spans 11 amino acids. Trimming pared 0 bases from V and 11 bases from J, leaving 8 bases between. The CDR3 DNA is TGTGCCTGGAGTGTATCTGGGTCCCAGCATTTT. Its translation: CAWSVSGSQHF.